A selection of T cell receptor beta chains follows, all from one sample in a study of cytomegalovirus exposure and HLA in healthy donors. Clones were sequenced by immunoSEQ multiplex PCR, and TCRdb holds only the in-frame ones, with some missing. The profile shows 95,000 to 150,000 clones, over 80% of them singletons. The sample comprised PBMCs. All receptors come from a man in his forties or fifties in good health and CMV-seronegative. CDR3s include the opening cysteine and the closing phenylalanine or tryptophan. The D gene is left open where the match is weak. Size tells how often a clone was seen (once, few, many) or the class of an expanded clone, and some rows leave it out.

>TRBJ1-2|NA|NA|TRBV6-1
TGTGCCAGCAGTGATGAATGGCTGGGCTACACCTTC
CASSDEWLGYTF
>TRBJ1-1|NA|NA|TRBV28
TGTGCCAGCACCTACGGTACCCCCGGGGAAGCTTTCTTT
CASTYGTPGEAFF
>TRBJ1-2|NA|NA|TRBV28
TGTGCCAGCACCCGGGACTCCGTCTATGGCTACACCTTC
CASTRDSVYGYTF
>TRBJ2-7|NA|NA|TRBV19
TGTGCCAGTAGTGCCCCACTAGACCCCTACGAGCAGTACTTC
CASSAPLDPYEQYF
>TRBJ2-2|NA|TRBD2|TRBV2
TGTGCCAGCAGTGAAGGGACTAGCGGGAGTATTGGTCCCGGGGAGCTGTTTTTT
CASSEGTSGSIGPGELFF
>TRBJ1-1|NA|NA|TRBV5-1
TGCGCCAGCAGCGAAGCATCAGGGATCGCTGAAGCTTTCTTT
CASSEASGIAEAFF
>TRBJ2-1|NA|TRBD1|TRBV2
TGTGCCAGCAGCCGGGGGACAGGCAATGAGCAGTTCTTC
CASSRGTGNEQFF
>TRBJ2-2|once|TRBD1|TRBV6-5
TGTGCCAGCAGTTACCGGGACAGTACCGGGGAGCTGTTTTTT
CASSYRDSTGELFF
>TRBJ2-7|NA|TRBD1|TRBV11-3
TGTGCCAGCAGCTTAAATAGGGGGCACGACGAGCAGTACTTC
CASSLNRGHDEQYF
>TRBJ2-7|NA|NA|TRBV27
TGTGCCAGCAGTTTATTCGGACAGAACGAGCAGTACTTC
CASSLFGQNEQYF
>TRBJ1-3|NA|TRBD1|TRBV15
TGTGCCACCAGCAGAGATGACAGGGACTCTGGAAACACCATATATTTT
CATSRDDRDSGNTIYF
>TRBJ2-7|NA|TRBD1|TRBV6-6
TGTGCCAGCAGTTACTCAGGGACAGGGTTAGAGCAGTACTTC
CASSYSGTGLEQYF
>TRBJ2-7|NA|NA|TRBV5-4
TGTGCCAGCAGCTTGCAACTAGCCGAGCAGTACTTC
CASSLQLAEQYF
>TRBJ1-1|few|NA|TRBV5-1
TGCGCCAGCAGCTTGGGGCTTAACACTGAAGCTTTCTTT
CASSLGLNTEAFF
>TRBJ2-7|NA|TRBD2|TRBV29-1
TGCAGCGTTGACGGGACTAGCGGGAGCTACGAGCAGTACTTC
CSVDGTSGSYEQYF
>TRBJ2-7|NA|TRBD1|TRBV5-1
TGCGCCAGCAGCTTCCGGGACAGGGGGCGAGTGGGGTACGAGCAGTACTTC
CASSFRDRGRVGYEQYF
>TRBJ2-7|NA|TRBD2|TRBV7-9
TGTGCCAGCAGCCGAGCGGGGGGGCTTGAGCAGTACTTC
CASSRAGGLEQYF
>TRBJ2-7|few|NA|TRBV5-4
TGTGCCAGCAGCTTGGCCCCGAGACTCCCGGCCTACGAGCAGTACTTC
CASSLAPRLPAYEQYF
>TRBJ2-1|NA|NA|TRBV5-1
TGCGCCAGCAGCTTGGCCCTCAATGAGCAGTTCTTC
CASSLALNEQFF
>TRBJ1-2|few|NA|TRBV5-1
TGCGCCAGCAGCTTGGCCCTCGGGGAGAACTATGGCTACACCTTC
CASSLALGENYGYTF
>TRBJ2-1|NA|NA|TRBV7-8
TGTGCCAGCAGCTTAATAGCGGATATTTACAATGAGCAGTTCTTC
CASSLIADIYNEQFF
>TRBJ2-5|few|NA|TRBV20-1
TGCAGTGCCACGCCCCAGGAGACCCAGTACTTC
CSATPQETQYF
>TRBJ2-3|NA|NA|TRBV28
TGTGCCAGCAGTGCCCCGATAGGCACAGATACGCAGTATTTT
CASSAPIGTDTQYF
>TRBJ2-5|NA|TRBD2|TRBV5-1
TGCGCCAGCAGCGCCCTGACTAGCGCGACACAAGAGACCCAGTACTTC
CASSALTSATQETQYF
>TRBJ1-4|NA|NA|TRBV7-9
TGTGCCAGCAGCCCTACTGTGATCCCGGGAGAAAAACTGTTTTTT
CASSPTVIPGEKLFF
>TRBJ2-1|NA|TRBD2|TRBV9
TGTGCCAGCACCCTCGGACTAGCGGCCTACAATGAGCAGTTCTTC
CASTLGLAAYNEQFF
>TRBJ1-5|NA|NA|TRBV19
TGTGCCAGTCACGGGGATCCCAAGCAGCCCCAGCATTTT
CASHGDPKQPQHF
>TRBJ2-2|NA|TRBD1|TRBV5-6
TGTGCCAGCAGCTTCGGGACAGGGAACACCGGGGAGCTGTTTTTT
CASSFGTGNTGELFF
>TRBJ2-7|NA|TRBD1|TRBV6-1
TGTGCCAGCAGTAAGGGACAGGGAGGGCCCTACGAGCAGTACTTC
CASSKGQGGPYEQYF
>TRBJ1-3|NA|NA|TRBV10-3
TGTGCCATCACCGGACAGGGAAACACCATATATTTT
CAITGQGNTIYF
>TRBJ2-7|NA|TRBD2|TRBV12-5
TGTGCTAGTGGTTTGAATCCGGGACTAGCGGGACCCTACGAGCAGTACTTC
CASGLNPGLAGPYEQYF
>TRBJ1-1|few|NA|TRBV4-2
TGTGCCAGCAGCCAACAAACACTGAACACTGAAGCTTTCTTT
CASSQQTLNTEAFF
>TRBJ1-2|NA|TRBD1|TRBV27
TGTGCCAGCAGTTCACCGGATTTTACAGGGGGCAGGGGTGGCTACACCTTC
CASSSPDFTGGRGGYTF
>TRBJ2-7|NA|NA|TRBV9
TGTGCCAGCAGCGTAGATAGCGCAGGGGTTCGGGACGAGCAGTACTTC
CASSVDSAGVRDEQYF
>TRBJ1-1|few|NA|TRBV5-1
TGCGCCAGCAGCTTGTCAGGGATGAGTACTGAAGCTTTCTTT
CASSLSGMSTEAFF
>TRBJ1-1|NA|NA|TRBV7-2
TGTGCCAGCAGCTTAGTCGCGGGTAGCACTGAAGCTTTCTTT
CASSLVAGSTEAFF
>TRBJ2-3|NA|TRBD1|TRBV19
TGTGCCAGTAGTATGACAGGGGGTACAGATACGCAGTATTTT
CASSMTGGTDTQYF
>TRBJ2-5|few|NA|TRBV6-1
TGTGCCAGCCTGGCAGGGAAAGAGACCCAGTACTTC
CASLAGKETQYF
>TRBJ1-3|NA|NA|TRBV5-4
TGTGCCAGCAGCTTGAAGGGGCCTGGAAACACCATATATTTT
CASSLKGPGNTIYF
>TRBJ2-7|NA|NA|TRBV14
TGTGCCAGCAGTGATCACAGGGACTACGAGCAGTACTTC
CASSDHRDYEQYF
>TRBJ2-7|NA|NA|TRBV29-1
TGCAGCGCCTCCGGCGGGCAGGGGAAGGGCGAGCAGTACTTC
CSASGGQGKGEQYF
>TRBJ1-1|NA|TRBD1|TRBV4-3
TGCGCCAGCAGCCAAGAGGGACAGGGTTTAACTGAAGCTTTCTTT
CASSQEGQGLTEAFF
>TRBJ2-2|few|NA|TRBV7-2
TGTGCCAGCAGCTCCTACACCGGGGAGCTGTTTTTT
CASSSYTGELFF
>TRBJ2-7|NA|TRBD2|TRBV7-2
TGTGCCAGCAGCTTAGCGCTGCGGGAGTCAGTTCTCAACGAGCAGTACTTC
CASSLALRESVLNEQYF
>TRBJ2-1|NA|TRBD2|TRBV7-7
TGTGCTAGCAGCTTAGCGGGGGGGTACAATGAGCAGTTCTTC
CASSLAGGYNEQFF
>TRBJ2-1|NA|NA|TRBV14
TGTGCCAGCAGCCAATTTCCAGCGCTTTACAATGAGCAGTTCTTC
CASSQFPALYNEQFF
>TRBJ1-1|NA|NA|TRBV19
TGTGCCAGTATCGGGGGAATGGGGGTGAACACTGAAGCTTTCTTT
CASIGGMGVNTEAFF
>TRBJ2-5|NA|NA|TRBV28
TGTGCCAGCAGCCTGTGGTTAGGGGGGGAAGGGGAGACCCAGTACTTC
CASSLWLGGEGETQYF
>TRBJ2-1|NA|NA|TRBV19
TGTGCCAGTAGTATAGGGGGGGGGCCCGGCAATGAGCAGTTCTTC
CASSIGGGPGNEQFF
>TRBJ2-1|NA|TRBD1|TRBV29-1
TGCAGCGTTGAAGAGGCAGGGGGCTGTGAGCAGTTCTTC
CSVEEAGGCEQFF
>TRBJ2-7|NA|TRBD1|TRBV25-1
TGTGCCAGCAAGAAGGGACAGGGGTTCTACGAGCAGTACTTC
CASKKGQGFYEQYF
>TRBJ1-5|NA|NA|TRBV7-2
TGTGCCAGCAGTTTGAGCCGGGGGCAGCCCCAGCATTTT
CASSLSRGQPQHF
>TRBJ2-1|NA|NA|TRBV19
TGTGCCAGTAGTATAGAGCGGGCCCGAAGGTCCTACAATGAGCAGTTCTTC
CASSIERARRSYNEQFF
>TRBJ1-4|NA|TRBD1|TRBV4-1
TGCGCCAGCAGCCAAACCGGGACAGAGAATGAAAAACTGTTTTTT
CASSQTGTENEKLFF
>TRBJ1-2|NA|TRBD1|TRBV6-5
TGTGCCAGCAGTTACTCGACAGGGGGCGACTATGGCTACACCTTC
CASSYSTGGDYGYTF